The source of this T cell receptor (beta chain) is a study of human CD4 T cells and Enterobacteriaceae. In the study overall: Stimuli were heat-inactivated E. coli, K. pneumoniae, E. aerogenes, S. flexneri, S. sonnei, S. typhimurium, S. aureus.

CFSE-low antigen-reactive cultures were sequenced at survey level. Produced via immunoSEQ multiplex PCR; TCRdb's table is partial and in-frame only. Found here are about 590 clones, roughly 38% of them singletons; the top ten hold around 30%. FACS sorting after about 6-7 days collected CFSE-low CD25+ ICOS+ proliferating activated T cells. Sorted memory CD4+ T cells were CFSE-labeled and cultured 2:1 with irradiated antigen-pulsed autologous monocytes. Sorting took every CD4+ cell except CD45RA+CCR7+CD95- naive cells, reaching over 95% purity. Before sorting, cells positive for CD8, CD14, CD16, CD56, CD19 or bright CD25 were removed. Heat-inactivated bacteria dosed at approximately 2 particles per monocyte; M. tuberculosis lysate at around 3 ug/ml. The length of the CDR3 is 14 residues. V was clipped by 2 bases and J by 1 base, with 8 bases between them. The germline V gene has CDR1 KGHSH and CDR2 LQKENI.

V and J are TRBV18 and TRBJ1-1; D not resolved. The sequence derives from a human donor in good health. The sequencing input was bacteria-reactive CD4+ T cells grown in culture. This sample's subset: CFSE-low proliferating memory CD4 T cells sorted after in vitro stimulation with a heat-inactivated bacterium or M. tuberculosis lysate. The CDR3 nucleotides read TGTGCCAGCTCACCAATCACACGGAACACTGAAGCTTTCTTT. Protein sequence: CASSPITRNTEAFF.